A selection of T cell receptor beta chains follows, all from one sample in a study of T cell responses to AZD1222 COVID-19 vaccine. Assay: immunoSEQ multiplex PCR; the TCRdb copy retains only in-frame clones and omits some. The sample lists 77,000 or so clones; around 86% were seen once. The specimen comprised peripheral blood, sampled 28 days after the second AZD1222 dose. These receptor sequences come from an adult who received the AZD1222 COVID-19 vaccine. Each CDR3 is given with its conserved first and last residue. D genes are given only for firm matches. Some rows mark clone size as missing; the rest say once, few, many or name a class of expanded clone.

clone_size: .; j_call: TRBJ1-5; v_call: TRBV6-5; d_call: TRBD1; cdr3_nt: TGTGCCAGCAGGACTGGGGACAGGGGGGCTCAGCCCCAGCATTTT; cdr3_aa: CASRTGDRGAQPQHF
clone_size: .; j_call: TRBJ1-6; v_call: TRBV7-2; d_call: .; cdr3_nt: TGTGCCAGCAGCTCGGACAGTAATTCACCCCTCCACTTT; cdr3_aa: CASSSDSNSPLHF
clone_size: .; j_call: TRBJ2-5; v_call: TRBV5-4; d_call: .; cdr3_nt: TGTGCCAGCAGCCACTCACGGGGTGAGACCCAGTACTTC; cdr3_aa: CASSHSRGETQYF
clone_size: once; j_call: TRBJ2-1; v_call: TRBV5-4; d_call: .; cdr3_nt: TGTGCCAGCAGCTTGAGGCAGGGGGGTTACAATGAGCAGTTCTTC; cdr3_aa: CASSLRQGGYNEQFF
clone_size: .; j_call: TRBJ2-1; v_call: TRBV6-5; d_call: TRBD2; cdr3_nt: TGTGCCAGCAAAGCGGGGGGGCGTTATGGTGAGCAGTTCTTC; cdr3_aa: CASKAGGRYGEQFF
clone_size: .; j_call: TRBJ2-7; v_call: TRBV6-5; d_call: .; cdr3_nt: TGTGCCAGCCACGACAGGTTCTCCTACGAGCAGTACTTC; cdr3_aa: CASHDRFSYEQYF
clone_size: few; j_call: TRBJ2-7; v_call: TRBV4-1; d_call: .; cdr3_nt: TGCGCCAGCAGCCACAGGGACGGCCCCTACGAGCAGTACTTC; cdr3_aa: CASSHRDGPYEQYF
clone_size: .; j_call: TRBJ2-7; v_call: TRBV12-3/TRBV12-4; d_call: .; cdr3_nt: TGTGCCAGCAGTTTGAGAACAGGGACCGAGCAGTACTTC; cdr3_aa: CASSLRTGTEQYF
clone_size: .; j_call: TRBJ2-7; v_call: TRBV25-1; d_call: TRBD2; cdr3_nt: TGTGCCAGCAGTGAATCCGGGGGCGGGAGGGTAAGCCACGAGCAGTACTTC; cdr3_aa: CASSESGGGRVSHEQYF
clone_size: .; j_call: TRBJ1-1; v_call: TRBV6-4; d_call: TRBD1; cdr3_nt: TGTGCCAGCAGCCCATCAGGGGGGGGCACTGAAGCTTTCTTT; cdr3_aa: CASSPSGGGTEAFF
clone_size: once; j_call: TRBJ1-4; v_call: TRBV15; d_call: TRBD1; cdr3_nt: TGTGCCACCAGGGGACAGGGACGTCTAGAAGAAAAACTGTTTTTT; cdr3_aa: CATRGQGRLEEKLFF
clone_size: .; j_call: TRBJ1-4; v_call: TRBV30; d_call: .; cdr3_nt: TGTGCCTGGGAAGGACAAGAAAAACTGTTTTTT; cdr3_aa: CAWEGQEKLFF
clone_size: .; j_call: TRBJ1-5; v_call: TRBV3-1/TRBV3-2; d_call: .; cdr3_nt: TGTGCCAGCAGCCAAGCGGCCACTATAAATCAGCCCCAGCATTTT; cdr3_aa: CASSQAATINQPQHF
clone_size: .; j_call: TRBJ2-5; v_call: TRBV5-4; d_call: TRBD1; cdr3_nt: TGTGCCAGCAGCTTGGTCTGGGACAGGGTGGAGACCCAGTACTTC; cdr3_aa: CASSLVWDRVETQYF
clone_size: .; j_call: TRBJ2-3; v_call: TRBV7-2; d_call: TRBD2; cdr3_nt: TGTGCCAGCAGCTTAACAGCGGGAGGCACAGATACGCAGTATTTT; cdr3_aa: CASSLTAGGTDTQYF
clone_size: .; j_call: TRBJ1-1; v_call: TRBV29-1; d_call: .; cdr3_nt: TGCAGCGTTCGGGGGCTTGGGAACACTGAAGCTTTCTTT; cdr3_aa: CSVRGLGNTEAFF
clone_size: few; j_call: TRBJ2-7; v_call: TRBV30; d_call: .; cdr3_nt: TGTGCCTGGAGTATCAGGACGGGGTTTTACGAGCAGTACTTC; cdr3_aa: CAWSIRTGFYEQYF
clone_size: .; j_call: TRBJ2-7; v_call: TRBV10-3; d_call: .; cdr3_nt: TGTGCCGTGCAGGGATCCGAGTACGGGCAGTACTTC; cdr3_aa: CAVQGSEYGQYF
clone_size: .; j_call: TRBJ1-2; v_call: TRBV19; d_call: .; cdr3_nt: TGTGCCAGTAGCTTAACAGGGTATGGCTACACCTTC; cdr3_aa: CASSLTGYGYTF
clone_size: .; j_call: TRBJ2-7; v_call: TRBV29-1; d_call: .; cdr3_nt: TGCAGCGTTGTTGAGGGCAGTCCCTACGAGCAGTACTTC; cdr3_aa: CSVVEGSPYEQYF
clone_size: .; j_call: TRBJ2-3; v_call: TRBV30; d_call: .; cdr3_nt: TGTGCCTGGACGAGGGGCCTTAGCACAGATACGCAGTATTTT; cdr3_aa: CAWTRGLSTDTQYF
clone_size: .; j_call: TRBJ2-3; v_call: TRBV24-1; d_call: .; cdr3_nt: TGTGCCACCAGTGATGGTCCCCCGAGCACAGATACGCAGTATTTT; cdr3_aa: CATSDGPPSTDTQYF
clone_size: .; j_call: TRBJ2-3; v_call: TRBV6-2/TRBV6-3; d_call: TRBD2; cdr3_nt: TGTGCCAGCAGTTATAAGCGGGGGGGCGCGACAGATACGCAGTATTTT; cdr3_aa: CASSYKRGGATDTQYF
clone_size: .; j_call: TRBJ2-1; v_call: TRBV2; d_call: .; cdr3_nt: TGTGCCAGCAGACGGACTGGAACTGAAGAGCAGTTCTTC; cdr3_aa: CASRRTGTEEQFF
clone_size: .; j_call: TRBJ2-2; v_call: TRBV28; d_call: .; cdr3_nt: TGTGCCAGCAGTTTATTGTCAGAGTCAACCGGGGAGCTGTTTTTT; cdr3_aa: CASSLLSESTGELFF
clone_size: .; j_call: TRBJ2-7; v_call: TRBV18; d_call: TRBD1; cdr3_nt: TGTGCCAGCTCCGGGACAGGGAACCACGAGCAGTACTTC; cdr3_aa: CASSGTGNHEQYF
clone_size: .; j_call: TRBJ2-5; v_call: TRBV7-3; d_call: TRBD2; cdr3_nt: TGTGCCAGCAGCGCGCTAGCGGGGGGCTGGGAGACCCAGTACTTC; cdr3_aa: CASSALAGGWETQYF
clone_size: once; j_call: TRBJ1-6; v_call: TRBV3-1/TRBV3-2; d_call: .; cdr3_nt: TGTGCCAGCAGCCAAGATTCAGTTTATAATTCACCCCTCCACTTT; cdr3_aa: CASSQDSVYNSPLHF
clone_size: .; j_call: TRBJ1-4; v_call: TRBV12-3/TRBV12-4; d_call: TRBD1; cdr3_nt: TGTGCCAGCAGCCGCGGACAGGGGGCACTGTTTTTT; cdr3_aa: CASSRGQGALFF
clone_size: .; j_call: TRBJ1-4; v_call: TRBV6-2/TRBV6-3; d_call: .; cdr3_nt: TGTGCCAGCAGCGCAACTAATGAAAAACTGTTTTTT; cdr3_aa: CASSATNEKLFF
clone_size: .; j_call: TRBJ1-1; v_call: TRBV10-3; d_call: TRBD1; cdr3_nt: TGTGCCATCAGTGAGACAGGGGCCACTGAAGCTTTCTTT; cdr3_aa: CAISETGATEAFF
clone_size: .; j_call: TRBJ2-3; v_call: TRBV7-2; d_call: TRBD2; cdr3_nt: TGTGCCAGCAGCTCTCCTAGCGGGGGGGGGAAGCAGTATTTT; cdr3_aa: CASSSPSGGGKQYF
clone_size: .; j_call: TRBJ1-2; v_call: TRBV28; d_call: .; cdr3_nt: TGTGCCAGCAGTCGGCAAGGGTCTTCCTATGGCTACACCTTC; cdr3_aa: CASSRQGSSYGYTF
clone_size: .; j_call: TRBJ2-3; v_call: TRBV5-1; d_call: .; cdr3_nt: TGCGCCAGCAGCTTGAGGTTTGAGACAGGAAACACAGATACGCAGTATTTT; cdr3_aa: CASSLRFETGNTDTQYF
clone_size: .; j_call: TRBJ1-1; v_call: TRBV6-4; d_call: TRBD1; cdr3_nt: TGTGCCAGCAGTGACGGGGGGTGGGAGTGGGACAGGGTCACTGAAGCTTTCTTT; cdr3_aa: CASSDGGWEWDRVTEAFF
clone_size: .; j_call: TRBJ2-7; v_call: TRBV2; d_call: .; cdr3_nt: TGTGCCAGCAGTGAAGCGAGGGTAACTCCGGGGGACTTC; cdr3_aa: CASSEARVTPGDF
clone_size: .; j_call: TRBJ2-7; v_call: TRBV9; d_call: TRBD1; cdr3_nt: TGTGCCAGCAGCGCAACCGGGACAGGGAGTTACGAGCAGTACTTC; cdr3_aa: CASSATGTGSYEQYF
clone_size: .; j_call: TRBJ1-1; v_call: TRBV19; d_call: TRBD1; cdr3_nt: TGTGCCAGTAGTCCCCGACAGGGGAACACTGAAGCTTTCTTT; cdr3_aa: CASSPRQGNTEAFF
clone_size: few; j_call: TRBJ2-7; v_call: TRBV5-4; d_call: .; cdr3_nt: TGTGCCAGCAGCTTCGCGGGACGCCGCTCCTACGAGCAGTACTTC; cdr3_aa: CASSFAGRRSYEQYF
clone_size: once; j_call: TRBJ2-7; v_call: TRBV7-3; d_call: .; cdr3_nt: TGTGCCAGCAGCCCTACATCCGGGTTCGAGCAGTACTTC; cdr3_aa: CASSPTSGFEQYF
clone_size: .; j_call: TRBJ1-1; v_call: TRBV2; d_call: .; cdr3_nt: TGTGCCAGTTCCGCAGTGGGGGTCACTGAAGCTTTCTTT; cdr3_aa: CASSAVGVTEAFF
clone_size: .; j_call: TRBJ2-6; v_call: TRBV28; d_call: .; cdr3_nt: TGTGCCAGCAGTTTAAGAGTCAGGAGCTCTGGGGCCAACGTCCTGACTTTC; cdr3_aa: CASSLRVRSSGANVLTF
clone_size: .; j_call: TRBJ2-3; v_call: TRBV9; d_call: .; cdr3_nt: TGTGCCAGCAGCGTATGGGCTGAAGCGGGAGATACGCAGTATTTT; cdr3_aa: CASSVWAEAGDTQYF
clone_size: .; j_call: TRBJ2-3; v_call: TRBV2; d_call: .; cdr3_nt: TGTGCCAGCAGTGAAGTGAGGGGGGGAGTTGCAGATACGCAGTATTTT; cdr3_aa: CASSEVRGGVADTQYF
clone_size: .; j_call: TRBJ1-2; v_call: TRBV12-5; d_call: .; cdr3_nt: TGTGCTAGTGGTCTCCTGGAGGCGGGCGGCTACACCTTC; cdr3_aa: CASGLLEAGGYTF
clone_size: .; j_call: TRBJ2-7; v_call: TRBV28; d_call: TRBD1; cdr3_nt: TGTGCCAGCAGCTCCGGGACAGGGGGCTACGAGCAGTACTTC; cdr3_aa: CASSSGTGGYEQYF
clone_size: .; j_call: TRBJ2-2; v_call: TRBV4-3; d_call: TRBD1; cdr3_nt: TGCGCCAGCAGACGGACAGGGTTAGATTCCGGGGAGCTGTTTTTT; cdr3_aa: CASRRTGLDSGELFF
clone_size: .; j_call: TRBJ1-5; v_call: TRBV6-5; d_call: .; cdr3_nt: TGTGCCAGCAGTTACACGGGCGATCAACCCCAGCATTTT; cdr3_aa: CASSYTGDQPQHF
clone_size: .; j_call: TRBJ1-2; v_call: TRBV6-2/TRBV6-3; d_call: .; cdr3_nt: TGTGCCAGCAGTTACTACAGGAGCTATGGCTACACCTTC; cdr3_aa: CASSYYRSYGYTF